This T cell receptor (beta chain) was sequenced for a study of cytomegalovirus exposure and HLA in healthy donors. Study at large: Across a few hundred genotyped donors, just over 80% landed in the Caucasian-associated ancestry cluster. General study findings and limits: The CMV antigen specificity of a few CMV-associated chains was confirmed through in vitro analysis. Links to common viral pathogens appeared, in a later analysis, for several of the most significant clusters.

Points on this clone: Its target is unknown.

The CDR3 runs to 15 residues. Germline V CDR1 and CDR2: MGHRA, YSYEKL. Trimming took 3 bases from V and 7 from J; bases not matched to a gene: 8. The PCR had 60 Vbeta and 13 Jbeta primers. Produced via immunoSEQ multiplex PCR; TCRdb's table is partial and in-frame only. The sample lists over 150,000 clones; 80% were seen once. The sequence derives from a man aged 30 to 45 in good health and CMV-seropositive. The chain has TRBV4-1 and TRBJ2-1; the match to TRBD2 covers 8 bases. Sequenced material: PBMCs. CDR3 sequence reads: CASSQGFVAGNEQFF. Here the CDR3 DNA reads TGCGCCAGCAGCCAGGGGTTTGTAGCGGGAAATGAGCAGTTCTTC.